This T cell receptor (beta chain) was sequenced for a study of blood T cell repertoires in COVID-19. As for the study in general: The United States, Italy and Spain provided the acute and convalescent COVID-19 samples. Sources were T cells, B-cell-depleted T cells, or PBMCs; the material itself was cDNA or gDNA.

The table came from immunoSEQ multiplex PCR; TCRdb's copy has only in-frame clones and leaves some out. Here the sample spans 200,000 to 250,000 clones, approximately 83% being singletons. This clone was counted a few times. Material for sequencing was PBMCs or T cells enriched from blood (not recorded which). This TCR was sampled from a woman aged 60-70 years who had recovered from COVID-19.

In DNA form, the CDR3 reads TGCGCCAGCAGCCAGGGACTCGCGAACACTGAAGCTTTCTTT. It translates to CASSQGLANTEAFF. J is TRBJ1-1 and V is TRBV4-3, with a tentative D call TRBD1 (5 bases). Looked up from germline, CDR1 is LGHNA and CDR2 is YSLEER. V was cut by 3 bases and J by 1 base, with 9 bases left in between. CDR3 length: 14 residues.